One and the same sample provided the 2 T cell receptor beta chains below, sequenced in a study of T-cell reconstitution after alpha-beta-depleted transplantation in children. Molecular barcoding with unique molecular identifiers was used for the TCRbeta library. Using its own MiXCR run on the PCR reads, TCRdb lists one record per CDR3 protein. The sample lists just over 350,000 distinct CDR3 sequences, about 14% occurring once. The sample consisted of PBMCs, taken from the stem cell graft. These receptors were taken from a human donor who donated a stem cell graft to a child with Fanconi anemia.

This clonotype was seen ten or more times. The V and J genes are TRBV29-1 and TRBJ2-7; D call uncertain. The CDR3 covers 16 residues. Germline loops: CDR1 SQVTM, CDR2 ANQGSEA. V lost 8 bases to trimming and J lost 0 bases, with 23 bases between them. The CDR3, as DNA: TGCAGCAGCCGAACTCGGAGACGGACGAGCTCCTACGAGCAGTACGTC. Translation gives CSSRTRRRTSSYEQYV.

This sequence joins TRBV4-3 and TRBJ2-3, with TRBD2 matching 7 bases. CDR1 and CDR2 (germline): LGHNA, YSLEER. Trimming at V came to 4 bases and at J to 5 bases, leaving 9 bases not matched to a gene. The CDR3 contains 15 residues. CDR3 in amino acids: CASSRERGGVDTQYF. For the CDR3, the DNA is TGCGCCAGCAGCCGGGAGCGGGGTGGCGTAGATACGCAGTATTTT.